This T cell receptor (beta chain) emerged from a study of blood T cell repertoires in COVID-19. About the study: The United States, Italy and Spain provided the acute and convalescent COVID-19 samples. The cDNA or gDNA used as material had been derived from T cells, B-cell-depleted T cells, or PBMCs.

The authors' processing: Cell counts per sample came from amplifying reference gene primers. Only in-frame clones appear in the TCRdb table, and some are missing; sequencing was by immunoSEQ multiplex PCR. V and J calls and clone size are as listed in that table; D and trimming were resolved from the DNA. The profile shows about 170,000 clones, roughly four fifths of them singletons. Material: peripheral blood. The source is a man in his forties who had recovered from COVID-19.

CDR3 residues: CASSGLAQSYEQYF. CDR3 DNA sequence: TGTGCCAGCAGTGGACTAGCGCAATCCTACGAGCAGTACTTC. This chain uses TRBV7-2 with TRBJ2-7, with 9 bases fitting TRBD2. This CDR3 contains 14 residues. With 6 bases clipped from V and 1 base from J, the junction kept 4 bases outside the gene matches. Germline values: CDR1 SGHTA, CDR2 FQGNSA.